This T cell receptor (beta chain) appears in the sequencing data of a study of identical twins. Findings and limits, study-wide: Abundant beta clonotypes from cord blood bore fewer insertions; memory repertoires lacked this pattern.

This clonotype was detected a few times. Its antigen is unknown. Each CDR3 protein is one row after TCRdb ran MiXCR on the 5' RACE reads. The sample contains 690,000 or so distinct CDR3 sequences, 8.5% to 9% of which appear only once. V gave up 2 bases and J gave up 7 bases, with 20 bases separating them. This CDR3 is built from 16 residues. Germline CDR1 is SGHTA and CDR2 is FQGTGA. The sample was also linked to a second study, of yellow fever vaccine responses in identical twins.

This clonotype was sampled from a woman aged 18 to 35 in good health. The chain recombines TRBV7-3 with TRBJ2-5, with D possibly being TRBD1 (5 bases). Sequencing was carried out using PBMCs. This chain's CDR3 is CASSLARIKNRRTQYF. The CDR3 nucleotides are TGTGCCAGCAGCTTAGCCAGGATCAAAAACAGGAGGACCCAGTACTTC. The full variable domain, rest sourced from reference TRBV7-3 and TRBJ2-5, is GAGVSQTPSNKVTEKGKYVELRCDPISGHTALYWYRQSLGQGPEFLIYFQGTGAADDSGLPNDRFFAVRPEGSVSTLKIQRTERGDSAVYLCASSLARIKNRRTQYFGPGTRLLVL.